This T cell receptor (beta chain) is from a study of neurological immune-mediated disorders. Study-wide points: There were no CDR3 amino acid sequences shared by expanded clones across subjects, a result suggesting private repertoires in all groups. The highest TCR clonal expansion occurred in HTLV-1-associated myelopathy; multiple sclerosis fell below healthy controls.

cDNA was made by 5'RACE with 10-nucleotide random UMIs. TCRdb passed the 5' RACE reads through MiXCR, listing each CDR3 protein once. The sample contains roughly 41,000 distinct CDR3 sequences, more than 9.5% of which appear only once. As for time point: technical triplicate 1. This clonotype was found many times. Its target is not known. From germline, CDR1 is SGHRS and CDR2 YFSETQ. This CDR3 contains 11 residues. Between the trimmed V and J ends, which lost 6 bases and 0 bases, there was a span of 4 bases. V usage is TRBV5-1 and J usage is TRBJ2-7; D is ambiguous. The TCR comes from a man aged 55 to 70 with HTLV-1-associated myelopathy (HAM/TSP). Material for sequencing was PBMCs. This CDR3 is CASTDSYEQYF. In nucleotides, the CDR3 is TGCGCCAGCACTGACTCCTACGAGCAGTACTTC.